These T cell receptor beta chains were read from a single sample in a study of blood T cell repertoires in COVID-19. The method was immunoSEQ multiplex PCR; TCRdb's version includes in-frame clones alone and lacks a portion of them. This sample has about 280,000 clones; approximately 88% occur once, and the top ten carry roughly 2.1%. Sequencing was performed on peripheral blood. These receptors were obtained from a man over 45 with acute or convalescent COVID-19. Both conserved end residues are part of each CDR3. The D gene is left open where the match is weak. Clone size is given for some rows only: seen once, a few or many times, or a class if the clone is expanded.

J gene: TRBJ1-4
V gene: TRBV7-9
clone size: .
D gene: .
CDR3 DNA: TGTGCCAGCAGCTTGGGCACTGGGGAAAAACTGTTTTTT
CDR3 protein: CASSLGTGEKLFF

J gene: TRBJ2-3
V gene: TRBV9
clone size: .
D gene: .
CDR3 DNA: TGTGCCAGCACCCAGCAGCTTAGCGCAGATACGCAGTATTTT
CDR3 protein: CASTQQLSADTQYF

J gene: TRBJ1-4
V gene: TRBV27
clone size: .
D gene: .
CDR3 DNA: TGTGCCAGCAGAAAGCGTCATAATGAAAAACTGTTTTTT
CDR3 protein: CASRKRHNEKLFF

J gene: TRBJ1-4
V gene: TRBV19
clone size: .
D gene: .
CDR3 DNA: TGTGCCAGTAGTAAAAGGGTCGGGCCGGGAGATGAAAAACTGTTTTTT
CDR3 protein: CASSKRVGPGDEKLFF

J gene: TRBJ2-7
V gene: TRBV7-9
clone size: .
D gene: TRBD1
CDR3 DNA: TGTGCCAGCAGCCAAACGTACCGGGACAGGGGGACCTACGAGCAGTACTTC
CDR3 protein: CASSQTYRDRGTYEQYF

J gene: TRBJ2-7
V gene: TRBV5-1
clone size: .
D gene: TRBD1
CDR3 DNA: TGCGCCAGCAGCTTGGGACAGGGCGGGTACGAGCAGTACTTC
CDR3 protein: CASSLGQGGYEQYF

J gene: TRBJ1-6
V gene: TRBV25-1
clone size: .
D gene: .
CDR3 DNA: TGTGCCAGCAGTGATTGGGCAGGTTATAATTCACCCCTCCACTTT
CDR3 protein: CASSDWAGYNSPLHF

J gene: TRBJ2-1
V gene: TRBV15
clone size: .
D gene: TRBD2
CDR3 DNA: TGTGCCACCAGCAGAGATCCAGCGGGGGTGAATGAGCAGTTCTTC
CDR3 protein: CATSRDPAGVNEQFF

J gene: TRBJ1-2
V gene: TRBV5-8
clone size: .
D gene: .
CDR3 DNA: TGTGCCAGCCCCTCACGGACATACTATGGCTACACCTTC
CDR3 protein: CASPSRTYYGYTF

J gene: TRBJ2-7
V gene: TRBV3-1/TRBV3-2
clone size: .
D gene: .
CDR3 DNA: TGTGCCAGCAGCCAACGGGAGAACCACGAGCAGTACTTC
CDR3 protein: CASSQRENHEQYF

J gene: TRBJ1-1
V gene: TRBV7-3
clone size: once
D gene: TRBD1
CDR3 DNA: TGTGCCAGCAGCTTAAATGGACAGGGGGGGTTTTTCTTT
CDR3 protein: CASSLNGQGGFFF

J gene: TRBJ2-7
V gene: TRBV4-1
clone size: .
D gene: .
CDR3 DNA: TGCGCCAGCAGCCCGTACGTGCCCGGGGAGCAGTACTTC
CDR3 protein: CASSPYVPGEQYF

J gene: TRBJ2-7
V gene: TRBV12-3/TRBV12-4
clone size: .
D gene: .
CDR3 DNA: TGTGCCAGCAGGAGCCGGGACACCTACGAGCAGTACTTC
CDR3 protein: CASRSRDTYEQYF

J gene: TRBJ1-1
V gene: TRBV10-2
clone size: .
D gene: TRBD1
CDR3 DNA: TGCGCCAGCATCTTGACAGGGATGAACACTGAAGCTTTCTTT
CDR3 protein: CASILTGMNTEAFF

J gene: TRBJ1-2
V gene: TRBV9
clone size: .
D gene: TRBD1
CDR3 DNA: TGTGCCAGCAGCGTAGTGGACAGGGTGGCTGGCTACACCTTC
CDR3 protein: CASSVVDRVAGYTF

J gene: TRBJ2-7
V gene: TRBV7-9
clone size: .
D gene: TRBD1
CDR3 DNA: TGTGCCAGCAGCATGACAGGGGGCTCATACGAGCAGTACTTC
CDR3 protein: CASSMTGGSYEQYF

J gene: TRBJ1-1
V gene: TRBV6-5
clone size: .
D gene: TRBD1
CDR3 DNA: TGTGCCAGCAGTTACCGCTTACGGGACAGGGGGGAAGCTTTCTTT
CDR3 protein: CASSYRLRDRGEAFF

J gene: TRBJ2-1
V gene: TRBV14
clone size: .
D gene: TRBD2
CDR3 DNA: TGTGCCAGCAGCTGGACTAGCGGGGCCTACAATGAGCAGTTCTTC
CDR3 protein: CASSWTSGAYNEQFF

J gene: TRBJ2-7
V gene: TRBV4-1
clone size: .
D gene: TRBD1
CDR3 DNA: TGCGCCAGCAGCCGAGAGGGACAGGGGGTGGGGGAGCAGTACTTC
CDR3 protein: CASSREGQGVGEQYF

J gene: TRBJ1-4
V gene: TRBV19
clone size: .
D gene: .
CDR3 DNA: TGTGCCAGTAGTATAGGGGGACTGAGGGAAAAACTGTTTTTT
CDR3 protein: CASSIGGLREKLFF

J gene: TRBJ1-1
V gene: TRBV12-5
clone size: .
D gene: TRBD1
CDR3 DNA: TGTGCTAGTGACCCCACCGGGACAGGGAACACTGAAGCTTTCTTT
CDR3 protein: CASDPTGTGNTEAFF

J gene: TRBJ1-1
V gene: TRBV5-1
clone size: .
D gene: .
CDR3 DNA: TGCGCCAGCAGCTTGGGTCAGCCAGGGCCTGAAGCTTTCTTT
CDR3 protein: CASSLGQPGPEAFF

J gene: TRBJ1-6
V gene: TRBV2
clone size: .
D gene: TRBD1
CDR3 DNA: TGTGCCAGCAGTGAAGGCAGGGGGCGCGTTTCACCCCTCCACTTT
CDR3 protein: CASSEGRGRVSPLHF

J gene: TRBJ2-7
V gene: TRBV9
clone size: .
D gene: .
CDR3 DNA: TGTGCCAGCAGCGTATCGGCCAGAGGATCCTACGAGCAGTACTTC
CDR3 protein: CASSVSARGSYEQYF

J gene: TRBJ2-1
V gene: TRBV19
clone size: .
D gene: TRBD2
CDR3 DNA: TGTGCCACTTCGCGGGGGTACTCCTACAATGAGCAGTTCTTC
CDR3 protein: CATSRGYSYNEQFF

J gene: TRBJ2-7
V gene: TRBV5-8
clone size: .
D gene: .
CDR3 DNA: TGTGCCAGCAGCTTCAACGAGCAGTACTTC
CDR3 protein: CASSFNEQYF

J gene: TRBJ2-6
V gene: TRBV4-1
clone size: .
D gene: .
CDR3 DNA: TGCGCCAGCAGCATTACAGACTCTGGGGCCAACGTCCTGACTTTC
CDR3 protein: CASSITDSGANVLTF

J gene: TRBJ2-7
V gene: TRBV6-6
clone size: .
D gene: .
CDR3 DNA: TGTGCCAGCAGTGGGACAAAGGACGAGCAGTACTTC
CDR3 protein: CASSGTKDEQYF

J gene: TRBJ2-6
V gene: TRBV5-4
clone size: .
D gene: .
CDR3 DNA: TGTGCCAGCAGCTTGGATGGGGGGTTCAGGGCCAACGTCCTGACTTTC
CDR3 protein: CASSLDGGFRANVLTF

J gene: TRBJ1-2
V gene: TRBV10-3
clone size: .
D gene: TRBD1
CDR3 DNA: TGTGCCATCAGTTCGCCGGGACAGGGGATGTGGGGCTACACCTTC
CDR3 protein: CAISSPGQGMWGYTF

J gene: TRBJ1-1
V gene: TRBV7-9
clone size: .
D gene: .
CDR3 DNA: TGTGCCAGCAGCTCTGGGACTAAGGCTACTGAAGCTTTCTTT
CDR3 protein: CASSSGTKATEAFF

J gene: TRBJ2-5
V gene: TRBV5-1
clone size: .
D gene: TRBD2
CDR3 DNA: TGCGCCAGCAGCTTGCCTGGGACTAGCGGGTCCCAAAGCCAGTACTTC
CDR3 protein: CASSLPGTSGSQSQYF

J gene: TRBJ2-3
V gene: TRBV5-1
clone size: .
D gene: TRBD1
CDR3 DNA: TGCGCCAGCAGCTGGGATCGGACAGGAGTCACAGATACGCAGTATTTT
CDR3 protein: CASSWDRTGVTDTQYF

J gene: TRBJ2-5
V gene: TRBV7-8
clone size: .
D gene: .
CDR3 DNA: TGTGCCAGCAGCCCGGTAGCCCTCCCCGGGGAGACCCAGTACTTC
CDR3 protein: CASSPVALPGETQYF

J gene: TRBJ2-1
V gene: TRBV10-1
clone size: .
D gene: .
CDR3 DNA: TGCGCCAGCAGTGCCAGGGTCTACAATGAGCAGTTCTTC
CDR3 protein: CASSARVYNEQFF

J gene: TRBJ1-4
V gene: TRBV5-8
clone size: .
D gene: .
CDR3 DNA: TGTGCCAGCAGCCCGGGACTTGCTAATGAAAAACTGTTTTTT
CDR3 protein: CASSPGLANEKLFF

J gene: TRBJ2-1
V gene: TRBV10-2
clone size: .
D gene: TRBD2
CDR3 DNA: TGCGCCAGCGGGGGGGACTACCTCGGGGAGCAGTTCTTC
CDR3 protein: CASGGDYLGEQFF

J gene: TRBJ2-1
V gene: TRBV18
clone size: .
D gene: .
CDR3 DNA: TGTGCCAGCTCCATCGGGAGTGGGCCTTACAATGAGCAGTTCTTC
CDR3 protein: CASSIGSGPYNEQFF

J gene: TRBJ2-2
V gene: TRBV5-4
clone size: .
D gene: .
CDR3 DNA: TGTGCCAGCAGCGCCCGGGAGACCGGGGAGCTGTTTTTT
CDR3 protein: CASSARETGELFF

J gene: TRBJ2-1
V gene: TRBV7-9
clone size: .
D gene: .
CDR3 DNA: TGTGCCAGCAGCTTCGGACCCGGCGGAGGTGTGCAGTTCTTC
CDR3 protein: CASSFGPGGGVQFF

J gene: TRBJ2-2
V gene: TRBV6-1
clone size: .
D gene: .
CDR3 DNA: TGTGCCAGCAGAGAAGACATCGGGGAGCTGTTTTTT
CDR3 protein: CASREDIGELFF

J gene: TRBJ1-3
V gene: TRBV7-9
clone size: .
D gene: .
CDR3 DNA: TGTGCCAGCAGCTTACAGGGGATGGGTGGAAACACCATATATTTT
CDR3 protein: CASSLQGMGGNTIYF

J gene: TRBJ2-3
V gene: TRBV15
clone size: medium-sized
D gene: TRBD2
CDR3 DNA: TGTGCCACCAGCAGAGATAGCGGGGGGACCGCAGATACGCAGTATTTT
CDR3 protein: CATSRDSGGTADTQYF

J gene: TRBJ1-2
V gene: TRBV4-1
clone size: once
D gene: .
CDR3 DNA: TGCGCCAGCAGCCAAGAACTCGGGATAGGGCTTGGCTACACCTTC
CDR3 protein: CASSQELGIGLGYTF

J gene: TRBJ1-3
V gene: TRBV24-1
clone size: .
D gene: .
CDR3 DNA: TGTGCCACCAGTGCCGAGGCACGCGGAAACACCATATATTTT
CDR3 protein: CATSAEARGNTIYF

J gene: TRBJ1-5
V gene: TRBV5-8
clone size: .
D gene: .
CDR3 DNA: TGTGCCAGCAGCCAGCGACAGGTTGATCAGCCCCAGCATTTT
CDR3 protein: CASSQRQVDQPQHF

J gene: TRBJ2-5
V gene: TRBV3-1/TRBV3-2
clone size: .
D gene: .
CDR3 DNA: TGTGCCAGCAGCCCAGGGGAAGAGACCCAGTACTTC
CDR3 protein: CASSPGEETQYF

J gene: TRBJ2-5
V gene: TRBV3-1/TRBV3-2
clone size: .
D gene: .
CDR3 DNA: TGTGCCAGCAGCCAAGGGTCGGTCCCGTACCAAGAGACCCAGTACTTC
CDR3 protein: CASSQGSVPYQETQYF

J gene: TRBJ1-5
V gene: TRBV9
clone size: .
D gene: TRBD1
CDR3 DNA: TGTGCCAGCAGCGTCGGGACAGGGCCACAGCCCCAGCATTTT
CDR3 protein: CASSVGTGPQPQHF

J gene: TRBJ1-6
V gene: TRBV3-1/TRBV3-2
clone size: .
D gene: TRBD1
CDR3 DNA: TGTGCCAGCAGCCATCCACAGGGGAATTCACCCCTCCACTTT
CDR3 protein: CASSHPQGNSPLHF

J gene: TRBJ2-3
V gene: TRBV6-1
clone size: .
D gene: .
CDR3 DNA: TGTGCCAGCAGTGAAGTAACAGATACGCAGTATTTT
CDR3 protein: CASSEVTDTQYF

J gene: TRBJ1-2
V gene: TRBV9
clone size: .
D gene: .
CDR3 DNA: TGTGCCAGCAGCGCCCACAGGGCCGGCTACACCTTC
CDR3 protein: CASSAHRAGYTF

J gene: TRBJ2-3
V gene: TRBV7-3
clone size: .
D gene: .
CDR3 DNA: TGTGCCAGCAGCTTAACGGCGGGGGCGGGCACAGATACGCAGTATTTT
CDR3 protein: CASSLTAGAGTDTQYF